These 3 T cell receptor beta chains originate from one sample sequenced in a study of T cell clusters in autoimmune cytopenias. One tube held mixed TRB-A and TRB-B primer pools for touch-down PCR. TCRdb reprocessed the multiplex PCR reads and reports one entry per CDR3 protein, with no DNA. The table for this sample gives nearly 15,000 distinct CDR3 sequences. Each sample's input was 250 ng genomic DNA, 30,000 to 45,000 genome equivalents. These records were also assigned to another study, of T cell repertoires in aging, cancer and after chemotherapy.

The material sequenced was peripheral blood. The receptors here all came from a human donor in good health.

The chain combines TRBV19 with TRBJ1-5. The CDR3 is 18 residues long. The V gene's germline CDR1 is LNHDA and CDR2 SQIVND (reference sequence). This chain's CDR3 is CASSIGGRTQRDNQPQHF.

The chain employs TRBV30 and TRBJ1-2; absent DNA, TCRdb's TRBD1 call cannot be checked. CDR3 size: 15 residues. The germline CDR1 and CDR2 sequences are GTSNPN and SVGIG (reference sequence). The CDR3: CAWSVHGGTAYGYTF.

This clonotype is labeled medium-sized (0.01 to 0.1%) based on frequency. This rearrangement joins TRBV29-1 to TRBJ2-1; TCRdb's D call of TRBD1 is untestable without DNA. Looked up from germline, CDR1 is SQVTM and CDR2 is ANQGSEA. The CDR3 has 18 amino acids. This chain's CDR3 is CSVEGGLGEASFYNEQFF.